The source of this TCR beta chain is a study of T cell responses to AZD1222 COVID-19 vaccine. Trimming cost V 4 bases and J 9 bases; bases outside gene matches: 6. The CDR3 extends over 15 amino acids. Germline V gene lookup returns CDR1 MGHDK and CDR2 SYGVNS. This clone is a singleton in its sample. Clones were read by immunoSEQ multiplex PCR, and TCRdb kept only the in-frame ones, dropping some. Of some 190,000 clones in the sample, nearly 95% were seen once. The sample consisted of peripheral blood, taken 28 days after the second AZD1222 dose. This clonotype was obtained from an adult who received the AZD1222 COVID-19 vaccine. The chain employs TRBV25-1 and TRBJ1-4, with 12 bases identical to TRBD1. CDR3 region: CASSVSGTGGKKLFF. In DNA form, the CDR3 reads TGTGCCAGCAGTGTGAGTGGGACAGGGGGCAAAAAACTGTTTTTT.